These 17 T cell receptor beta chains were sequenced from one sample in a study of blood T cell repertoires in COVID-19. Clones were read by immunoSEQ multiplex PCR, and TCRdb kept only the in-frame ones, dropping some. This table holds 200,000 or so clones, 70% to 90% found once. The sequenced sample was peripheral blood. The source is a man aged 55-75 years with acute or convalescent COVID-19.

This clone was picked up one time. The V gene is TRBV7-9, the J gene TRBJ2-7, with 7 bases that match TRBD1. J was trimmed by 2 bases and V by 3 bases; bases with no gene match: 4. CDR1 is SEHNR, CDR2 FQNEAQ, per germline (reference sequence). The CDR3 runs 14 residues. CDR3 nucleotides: TGTGCCAGCAGCTTGACAGGGATCGCCTACGAGCAGTACTTC. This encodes CASSLTGIAYEQYF.

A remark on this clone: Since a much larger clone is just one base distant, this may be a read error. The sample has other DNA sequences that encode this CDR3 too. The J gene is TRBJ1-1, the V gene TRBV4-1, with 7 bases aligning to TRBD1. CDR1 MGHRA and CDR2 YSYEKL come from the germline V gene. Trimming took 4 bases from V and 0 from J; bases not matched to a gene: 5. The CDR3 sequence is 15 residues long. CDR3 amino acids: CASSLTGEMNTEAFF. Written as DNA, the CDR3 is TGCGCCAGCAGCCTAACAGGGGAAATGAACACTGAAGCTTTCTTT.

The CDR3 DNA sequence: TGCGCCAGCAGCCAGGACGAGGGTGAGCAGTTCTTC. It specifies CASSQDEGEQFF. This rearrangement joins TRBV5-1 to TRBJ2-1; weak D call: TRBD2 (5 bases). The CDR3 is 12 amino acids. V was clipped by 4 bases and J by 9 bases, with 11 bases between them. The germline gives CDR1 SGHRS, CDR2 YFSETQ.

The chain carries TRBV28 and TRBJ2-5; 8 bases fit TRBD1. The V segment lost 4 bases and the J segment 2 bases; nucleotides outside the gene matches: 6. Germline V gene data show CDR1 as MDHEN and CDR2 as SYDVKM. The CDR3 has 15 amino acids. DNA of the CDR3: TGTGCCAGCAGTTCCCCAGGGACAGGACAAGAGACCCAGTACTTC. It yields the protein CASSSPGTGQETQYF.

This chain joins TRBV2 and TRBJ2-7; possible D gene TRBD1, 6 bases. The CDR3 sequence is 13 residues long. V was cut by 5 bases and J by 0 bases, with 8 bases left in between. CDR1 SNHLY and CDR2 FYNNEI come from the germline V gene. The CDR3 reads CASSRDNSYEQYF. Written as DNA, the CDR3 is TGTGCCAGCAGTCGGGACAACTCCTACGAGCAGTACTTC. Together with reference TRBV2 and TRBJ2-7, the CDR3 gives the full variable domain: EPEVTQTPSHQVTQMGQEVILRCVPISNHLYFYWYRQILGQKVEFLVSFYNNEISEKSEIFDDQFSVERPDGSNFTLKIRSTKLEDSAMYFCASSRDNSYEQYFGPGTRLTVT.

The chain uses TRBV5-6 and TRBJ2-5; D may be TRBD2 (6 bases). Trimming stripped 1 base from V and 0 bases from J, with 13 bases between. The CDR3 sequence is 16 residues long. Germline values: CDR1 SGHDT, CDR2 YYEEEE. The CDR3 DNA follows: TGTGCCAGCAGCTTGCGTCGGGGGTCGTACCAAGAGACCCAGTACTTC. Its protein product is CASSLRRGSYQETQYF.

The DNA for the CDR3 is TGTGCCAGCAGCTCCCCCGGTGCTAATCAGCCCCAGCATTTT. The encoded protein is CASSSPGANQPQHF. The chain has TRBV5-4 and TRBJ1-5; D uncertain. V gave up 3 bases and J gave up 4 bases, with 11 bases separating them. Germline V lookup: CDR1 SGHNT, CDR2 YYREEE (reference sequence). This CDR3 comprises 14 residues.

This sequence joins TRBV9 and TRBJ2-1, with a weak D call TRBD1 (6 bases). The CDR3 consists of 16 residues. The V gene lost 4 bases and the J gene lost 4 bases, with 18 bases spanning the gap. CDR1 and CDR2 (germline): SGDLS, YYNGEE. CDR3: CASSLRWQGPYNEQFF. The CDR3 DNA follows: TGTGCCAGCAGCTTACGGTGGCAGGGGCCATACAATGAGCAGTTCTTC.

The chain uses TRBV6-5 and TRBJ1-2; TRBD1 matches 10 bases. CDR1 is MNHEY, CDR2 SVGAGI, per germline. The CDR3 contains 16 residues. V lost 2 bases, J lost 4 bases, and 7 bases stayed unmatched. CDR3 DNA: TGTGCCAGCAGTTACGCTACGGACAGGGGGAGCTATGGCTACACCTTC. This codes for CASSYATDRGSYGYTF.

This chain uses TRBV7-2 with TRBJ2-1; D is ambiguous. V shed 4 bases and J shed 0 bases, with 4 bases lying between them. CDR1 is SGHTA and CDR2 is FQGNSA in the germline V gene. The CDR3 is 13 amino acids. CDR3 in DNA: TGTGCCAGCAGCTCTACCTCCTACAATGAGCAGTTCTTC. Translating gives CASSSTSYNEQFF.

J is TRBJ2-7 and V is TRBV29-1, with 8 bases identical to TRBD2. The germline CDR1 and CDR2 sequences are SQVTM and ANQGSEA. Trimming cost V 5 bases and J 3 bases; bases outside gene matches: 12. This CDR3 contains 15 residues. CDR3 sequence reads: CSVRGQAGAYYEQYF. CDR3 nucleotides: TGCAGCGTTCGGGGACAAGCGGGGGCCTACTACGAGCAGTACTTC.

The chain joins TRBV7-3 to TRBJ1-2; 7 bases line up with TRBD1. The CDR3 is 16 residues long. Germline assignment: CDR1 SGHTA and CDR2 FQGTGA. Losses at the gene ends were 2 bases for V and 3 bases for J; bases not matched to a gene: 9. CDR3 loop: CASSLGNRGADYGYTF. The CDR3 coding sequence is TGTGCCAGCAGCTTAGGAAACAGGGGCGCGGACTATGGCTACACCTTC.

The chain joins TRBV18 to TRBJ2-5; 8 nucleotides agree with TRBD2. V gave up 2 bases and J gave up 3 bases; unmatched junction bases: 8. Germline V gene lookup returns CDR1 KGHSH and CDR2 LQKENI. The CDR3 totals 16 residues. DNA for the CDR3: TGTGCCAGCTCACCAGGCGGTAGCGGGATAGAAGAGACCCAGTACTTC. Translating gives CASSPGGSGIEETQYF.

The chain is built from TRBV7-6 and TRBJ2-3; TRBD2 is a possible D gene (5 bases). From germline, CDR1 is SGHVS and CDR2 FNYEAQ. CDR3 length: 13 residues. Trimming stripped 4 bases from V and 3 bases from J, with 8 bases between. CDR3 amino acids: CASSSRATDTQYF. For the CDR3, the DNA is TGTGCCAGCAGCTCGCGGGCTACAGATACGCAGTATTTT.

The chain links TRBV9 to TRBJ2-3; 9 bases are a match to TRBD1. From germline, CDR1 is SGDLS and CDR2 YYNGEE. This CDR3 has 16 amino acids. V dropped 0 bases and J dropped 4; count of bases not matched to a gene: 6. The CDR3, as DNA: TGTGCCAGCAGCGTAGCGAAGACAGGGGGTTCAGATACGCAGTATTTT. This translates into CASSVAKTGGSDTQYF.

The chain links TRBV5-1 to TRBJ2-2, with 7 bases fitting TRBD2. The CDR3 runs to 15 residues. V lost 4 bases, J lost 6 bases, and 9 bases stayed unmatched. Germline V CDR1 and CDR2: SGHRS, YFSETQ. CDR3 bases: TGCGCCAGCAGCCCCACCCGGACTAGTGCCGGGGAGCTGTTTTTT. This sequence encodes CASSPTRTSAGELFF.

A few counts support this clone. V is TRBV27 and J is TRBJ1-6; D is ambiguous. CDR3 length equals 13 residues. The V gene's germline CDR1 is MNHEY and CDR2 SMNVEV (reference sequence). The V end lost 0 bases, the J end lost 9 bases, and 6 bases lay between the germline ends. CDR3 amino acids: CASSLSFGSPLHF. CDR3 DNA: TGTGCCAGCAGTTTATCCTTCGGTTCACCCCTCCACTTT.